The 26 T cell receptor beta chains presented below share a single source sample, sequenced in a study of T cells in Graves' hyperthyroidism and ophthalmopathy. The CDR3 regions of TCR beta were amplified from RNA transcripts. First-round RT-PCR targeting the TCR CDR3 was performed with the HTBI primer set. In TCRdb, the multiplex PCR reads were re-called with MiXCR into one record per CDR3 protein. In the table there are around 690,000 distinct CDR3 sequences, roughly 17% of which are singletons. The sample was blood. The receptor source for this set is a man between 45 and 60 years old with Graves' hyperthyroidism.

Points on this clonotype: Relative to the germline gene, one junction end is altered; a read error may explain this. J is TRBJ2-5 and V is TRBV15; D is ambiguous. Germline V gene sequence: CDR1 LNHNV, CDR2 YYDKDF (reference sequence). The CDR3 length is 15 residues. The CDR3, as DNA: TGTGCCACCAGCAGAGACCCGGTCCCGCAAGGGACCCAGTACTTC. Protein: CATSRDPVPQGTQYF.

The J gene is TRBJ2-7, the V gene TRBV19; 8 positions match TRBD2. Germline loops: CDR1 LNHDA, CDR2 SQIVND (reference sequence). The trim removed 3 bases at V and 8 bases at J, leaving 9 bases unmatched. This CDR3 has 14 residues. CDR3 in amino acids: CASSMGLVGGQQYF. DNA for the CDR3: TGTGCCAGTAGTATGGGACTAGTTGGGGGTCAGCAGTACTTC.

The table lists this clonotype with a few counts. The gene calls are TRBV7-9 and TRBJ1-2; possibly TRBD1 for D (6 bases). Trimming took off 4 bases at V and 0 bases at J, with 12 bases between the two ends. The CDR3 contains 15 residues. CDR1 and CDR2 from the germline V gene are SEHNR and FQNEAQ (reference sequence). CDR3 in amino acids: CASSSYRDTNYGYTF. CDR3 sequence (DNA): TGTGCCAGCAGCTCCTACAGGGATACTAACTATGGCTACACCTTC.

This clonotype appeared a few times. CDR3: CSALDTYEQYF. The CDR3 DNA reads as TGCAGTGCCCTTGACACGTACGAGCAGTACTTC. The chain links TRBV20-1 to TRBJ2-7; no reliable D call. The CDR3 contains 11 residues. Looked up from germline, CDR1 is DFQATT and CDR2 is SNEGSKA (reference sequence). V dropped 6 bases and J dropped 4 bases, with 10 bases sitting between them.

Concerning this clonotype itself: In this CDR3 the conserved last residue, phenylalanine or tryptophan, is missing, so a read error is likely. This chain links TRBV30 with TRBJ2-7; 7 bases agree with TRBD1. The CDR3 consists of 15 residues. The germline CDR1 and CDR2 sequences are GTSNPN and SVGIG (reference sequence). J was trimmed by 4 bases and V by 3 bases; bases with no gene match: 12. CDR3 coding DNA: TGTGCCTGGAGAAAACAAACAGGGGCGAGTTACGAGCAGTACTCC. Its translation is CAWRKQTGASYEQYS.

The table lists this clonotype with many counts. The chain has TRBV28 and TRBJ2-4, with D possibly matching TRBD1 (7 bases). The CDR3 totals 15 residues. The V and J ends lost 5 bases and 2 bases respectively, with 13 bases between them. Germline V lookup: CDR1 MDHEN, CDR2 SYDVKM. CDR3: CASSNRGGTKNIQYF. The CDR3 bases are TGTGCCAGCAGTAACAGGGGAGGAACCAAAAACATTCAGTACTTC.

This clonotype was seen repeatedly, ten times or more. This CDR3 reads CAWSRQVGGEQYF. The CDR3 coding sequence is TGTGCCTGGAGTCGGCAGGTAGGAGGCGAGCAGTACTTC. The chain has TRBV30 and TRBJ2-7; D is perhaps TRBD2 (5 bases). Trimming cost V 2 bases and J 6 bases, with 14 bases left between them. The CDR3 is 13 amino acids. Germline V gene sequence: CDR1 GTSNPN, CDR2 SVGIG (reference sequence).

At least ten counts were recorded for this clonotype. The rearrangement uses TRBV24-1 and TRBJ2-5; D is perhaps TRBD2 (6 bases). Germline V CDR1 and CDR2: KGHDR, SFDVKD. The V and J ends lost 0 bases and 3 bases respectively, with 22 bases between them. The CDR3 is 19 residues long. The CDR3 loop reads CATSDLKTGEGWGEETQYF. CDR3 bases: TGTGCCACCAGTGATTTGAAGACGGGAGAGGGATGGGGCGAAGAGACCCAGTACTTC.

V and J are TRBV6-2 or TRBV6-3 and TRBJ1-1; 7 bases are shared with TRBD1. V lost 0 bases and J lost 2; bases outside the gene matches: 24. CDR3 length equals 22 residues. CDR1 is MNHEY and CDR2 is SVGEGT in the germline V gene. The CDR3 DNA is TGTGCCAGCAGTTACTCCTGGACGGCAAAACTTTCTGGCGACAGGGCCAACACTGAAGCTTTCTTT. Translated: CASSYSWTAKLSGDRANTEAFF.

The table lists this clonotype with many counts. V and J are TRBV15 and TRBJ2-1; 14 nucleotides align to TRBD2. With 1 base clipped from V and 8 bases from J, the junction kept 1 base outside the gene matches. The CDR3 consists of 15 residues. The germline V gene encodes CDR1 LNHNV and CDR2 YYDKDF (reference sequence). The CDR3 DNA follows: TGTGCCACCAGCAGAGGGGGACTAGCGGGAGATGAGCAGTTCTTC. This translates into CATSRGGLAGDEQFF. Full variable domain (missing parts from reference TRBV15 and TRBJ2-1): DAMVIQNPRYQVTQFGKPVTLSCSQTLNHNVMYWYQQKSSQAPKLLFHYYDKDFNNEADTPDNFQSRRPNTSFCFLDIRSPGLGDTAMYLCATSRGGLAGDEQFFGPGTRLTVL.

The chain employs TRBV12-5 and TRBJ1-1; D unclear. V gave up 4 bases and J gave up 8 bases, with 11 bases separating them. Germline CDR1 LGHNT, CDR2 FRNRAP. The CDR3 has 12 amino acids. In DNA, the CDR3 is TGTGCTAGTGGTTACTCCGTCGAGGAAGCTTTCTTT. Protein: CASGYSVEEAFF.

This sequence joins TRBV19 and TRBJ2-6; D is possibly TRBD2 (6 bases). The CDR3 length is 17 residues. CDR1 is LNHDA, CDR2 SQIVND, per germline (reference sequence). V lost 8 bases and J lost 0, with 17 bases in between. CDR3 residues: CASQSHGRISGANVLTF. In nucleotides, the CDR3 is TGTGCCAGTCAGAGTCACGGGAGAATCTCTGGGGCCAACGTCCTGACTTTC.

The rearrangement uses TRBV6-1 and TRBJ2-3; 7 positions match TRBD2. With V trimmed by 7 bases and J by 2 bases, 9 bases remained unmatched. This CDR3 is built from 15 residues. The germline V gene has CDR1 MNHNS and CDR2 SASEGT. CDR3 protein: CASKVSGPATDTQYF. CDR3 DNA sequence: TGTGCCAGCAAGGTTAGCGGGCCAGCCACAGATACGCAGTATTTT.

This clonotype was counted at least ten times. The CDR3 reads CASSTRTGARTDTQYF. In DNA form, the CDR3 reads TGTGCCAGCAGCACCCGGACAGGGGCAAGAACAGATACGCAGTATTTT. The chain carries TRBV7-9 and TRBJ2-3; 9 bases line up with TRBD1. Trimming took 5 bases from V and 3 from J; bases not matched to a gene: 9. Germline V CDR1 and CDR2: SEHNR, FQNEAQ (reference sequence). This CDR3 is built from 16 residues.

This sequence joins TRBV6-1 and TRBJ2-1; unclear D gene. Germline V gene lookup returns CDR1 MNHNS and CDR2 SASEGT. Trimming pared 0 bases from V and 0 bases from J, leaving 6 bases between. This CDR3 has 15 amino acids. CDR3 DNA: TGTGCCAGCAGTGAAGCTTACAGCTCCTACAATGAGCAGTTCTTC. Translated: CASSEAYSSYNEQFF.

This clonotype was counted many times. CDR3 amino acids: CASSQGGSYNEQFF. Here the CDR3 DNA reads TGTGCCAGCAGTCAGGGGGGGTCCTACAATGAGCAGTTCTTC. The rearrangement links TRBV6-1 to TRBJ2-1; the D call may be TRBD1 or TRBD2 (7 bases each). Deletions cut 5 bases from V and 1 base from J, with 9 bases between. The CDR3 is made up of 14 amino acids. The germline V gene has CDR1 MNHNS and CDR2 SASEGT.

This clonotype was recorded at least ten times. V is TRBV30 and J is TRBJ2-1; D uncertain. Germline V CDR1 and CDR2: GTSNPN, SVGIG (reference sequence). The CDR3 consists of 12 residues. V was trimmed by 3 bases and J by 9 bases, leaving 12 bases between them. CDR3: CAWSDSLGEQFF. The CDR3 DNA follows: TGTGCCTGGAGCGATAGTCTCGGTGAGCAGTTCTTC.

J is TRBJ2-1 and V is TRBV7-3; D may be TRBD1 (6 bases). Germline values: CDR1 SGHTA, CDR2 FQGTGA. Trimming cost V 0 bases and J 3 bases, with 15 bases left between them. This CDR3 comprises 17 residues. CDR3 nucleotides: TGTGCCAGCAGCTTAACGTTCACAGGGTTTAACTACAATGAGCAGTTCTTC. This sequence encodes CASSLTFTGFNYNEQFF.

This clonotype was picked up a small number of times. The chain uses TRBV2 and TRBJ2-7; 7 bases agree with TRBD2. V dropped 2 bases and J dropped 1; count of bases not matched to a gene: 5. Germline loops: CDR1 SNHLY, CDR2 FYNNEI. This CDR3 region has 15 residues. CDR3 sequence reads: CASSELTSASYEQYF. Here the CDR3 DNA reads TGTGCCAGCAGTGAACTAACTAGCGCGTCCTACGAGCAGTACTTC.

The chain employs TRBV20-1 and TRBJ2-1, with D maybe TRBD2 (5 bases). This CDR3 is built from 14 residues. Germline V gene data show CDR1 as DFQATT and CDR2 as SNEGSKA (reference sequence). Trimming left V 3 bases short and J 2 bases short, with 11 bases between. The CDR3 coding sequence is TGCAGTGCTAGTAACGGGAACCCCTACAATGAGCAGTTCTTC. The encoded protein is CSASNGNPYNEQFF.

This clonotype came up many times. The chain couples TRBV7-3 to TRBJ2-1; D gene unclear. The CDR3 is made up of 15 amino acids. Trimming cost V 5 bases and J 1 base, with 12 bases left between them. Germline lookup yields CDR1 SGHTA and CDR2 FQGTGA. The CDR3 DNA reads TGTGCCAGCAGCCGGCCGAGCGCGTCCTACAATGAGCAGTTCTTC. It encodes CASSRPSASYNEQFF.

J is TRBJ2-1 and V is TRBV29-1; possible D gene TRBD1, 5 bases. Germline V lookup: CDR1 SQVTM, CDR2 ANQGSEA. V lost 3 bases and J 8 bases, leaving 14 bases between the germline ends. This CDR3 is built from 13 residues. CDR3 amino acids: CSVETSVGDEQFF. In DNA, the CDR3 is TGCAGCGTTGAGACTTCGGTAGGGGATGAGCAGTTCTTC.

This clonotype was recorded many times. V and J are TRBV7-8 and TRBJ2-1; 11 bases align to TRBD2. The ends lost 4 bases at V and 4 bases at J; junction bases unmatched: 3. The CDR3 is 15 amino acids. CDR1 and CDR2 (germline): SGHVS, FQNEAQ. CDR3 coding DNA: TGTGCCAGCAGCTCGACTAGCGGGAAATACAATGAGCAGTTCTTC. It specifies CASSSTSGKYNEQFF.

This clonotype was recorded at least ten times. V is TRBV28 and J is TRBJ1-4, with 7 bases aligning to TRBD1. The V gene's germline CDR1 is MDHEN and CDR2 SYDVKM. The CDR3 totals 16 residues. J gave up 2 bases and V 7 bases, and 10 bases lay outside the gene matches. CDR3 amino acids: CASTRGRGLTNEKLFF. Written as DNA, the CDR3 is TGTGCCAGCACCCGCGGGAGGGGGCTCACTAATGAAAAACTGTTTTTT.

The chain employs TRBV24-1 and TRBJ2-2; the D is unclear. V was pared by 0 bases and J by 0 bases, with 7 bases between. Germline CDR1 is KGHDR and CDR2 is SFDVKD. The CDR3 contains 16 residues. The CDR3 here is CATSDLKGTNTGELFF. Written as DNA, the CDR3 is TGTGCCACCAGTGATTTGAAGGGTACGAACACCGGGGAGCTGTTTTTT.

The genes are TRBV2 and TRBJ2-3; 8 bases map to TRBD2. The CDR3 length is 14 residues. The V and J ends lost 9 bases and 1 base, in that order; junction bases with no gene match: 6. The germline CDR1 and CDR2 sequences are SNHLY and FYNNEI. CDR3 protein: CASTSGGGTDTQYF. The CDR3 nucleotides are TGTGCCAGTACTAGCGGAGGGGGCACAGATACGCAGTATTTT.